The next 10 T cell receptor beta chains were all read from a single sample in a study of T cell repertoires in cytomegalovirus infection. TCRdb ran MiXCR on the reads and lists one entry per CDR3 protein. The sample carries about 530,000 distinct CDR3 sequences, 26% recorded once. Sequenced input: PBMCs. Receptors were obtained from a human donor in good health (CMV status not recorded). Some clones in this sample may be carry-over from other donors' samples.

The rearrangement links TRBV10-3 to TRBJ1-3, with unresolved D. The CDR3 is 14 amino acids. Germline loops: CDR1 ENHRY, CDR2 SYGVKD. Deletions cut 6 bases from V and 0 bases from J, with 9 bases between. Written as DNA, the CDR3 is TGTGCCATCAGGGCAGACCGCTCTGGAAACACCATATATTTT. Its protein product is CAIRADRSGNTIYF.

This clonotype was observed many times. The chain uses TRBV7-2 and TRBJ2-7; TRBD2 matches 8 bases. CDR3 length: 14 amino acids. V lost 3 bases, J lost 5 bases, and 6 bases stayed unmatched. Germline-derived CDR1 and CDR2 are SGHTA and FQGNSA. CDR3 DNA sequence: TGTGCCAGCAGCTTGAGCGGGAGTCTCAACGAGCAGTACTTC. Translation: CASSLSGSLNEQYF.

This clonotype has just a few counts. V gene TRBV19 combines with J gene TRBJ2-7; 7 nucleotides match TRBD1. The J segment lost 0 bases and the V segment lost 5 bases, leaving 7 bases of the junction unmatched. The CDR3 length is 15 residues. The V gene's germline CDR1 is LNHDA and CDR2 SQIVND (reference sequence). The CDR3 coding sequence is TGTGCCAGTAGTCCTACAGGGGTCTTCTCCTACGAGCAGTACGTC. Translating gives CASSPTGVFSYEQYV.

This chain uses TRBV6-2 or TRBV6-3 with TRBJ2-1; D possibly matches TRBD1 or TRBD2 (5 bases each). Germline CDR1 reads MNHEY; CDR2 reads SVGEGT. V lost 6 bases to trimming and J lost 0 bases, with 12 bases between them. This CDR3 spans 15 amino acids. The CDR3 bases are TGTGCCAGCAGCCAGGGACCCAGCTCCTACAATGAGCAGTTCTTC. It yields the protein CASSQGPSSYNEQFF.

The gene calls are TRBV18 and TRBJ2-3; weak D call: TRBD2 (5 bases). This CDR3 has 16 amino acids. CDR1 is KGHSH, CDR2 LQKENI, per germline. The V and J ends lost 4 bases and 4 bases respectively, with 18 bases between them. The CDR3 loop reads CASSQTAGVWADTQYF. CDR3 in DNA: TGTGCCAGCTCACAGACGGCGGGCGTTTGGGCAGATACGCAGTATTTT.

This clonotype has only a few counts. The CDR3 loop is CASSQEGTGIRDGYTF. CDR3 nucleotides: TGCGCCAGCAGCCAAGAGGGGACAGGGATTCGGGATGGCTACACCTTC. V gene TRBV4-1 combines with J gene TRBJ1-2, with 9 bases aligning to TRBD1. CDR3 length: 16 amino acids. The ends lost 0 bases at V and 6 bases at J; junction bases unmatched: 8. Germline V gives CDR1 MGHRA, CDR2 YSYEKL.

The chain has TRBV6-1 and TRBJ2-2, with D possibly TRBD1 on 6 matching bases. V dropped 7 bases and J dropped 5 bases, with 17 bases sitting between them. Germline V CDR1 and CDR2: MNHNS, SASEGT. The CDR3 has 15 residues. The CDR3 spells CASTELQGWTGELFF. The CDR3 DNA follows: TGTGCCAGCACCGAACTCCAGGGGTGGACCGGGGAGCTGTTTTTT.

CDR3 sequence: CAIGLSGKGSNEQFF. DNA for the CDR3: TGTGCCATAGGACTTAGCGGGAAAGGTTCCAATGAGCAGTTCTTC. The V and J genes are TRBV10-3 and TRBJ2-1, with 8 bases identical to TRBD2. Germline CDR1 reads ENHRY; CDR2 reads SYGVKD. V shed 9 bases and J 6 bases; nucleotides not matched to a gene: 13. The length of the CDR3 is 15 residues.

This clonotype was observed a handful of times. The chain has TRBV20-1 and TRBJ2-1; no clear D. The CDR3 extends over 13 amino acids. Trimming stripped 0 bases from V and 10 bases from J, with 13 bases between. The germline V gene encodes CDR1 DFQATT and CDR2 SNEGSKA (reference sequence). CDR3 in DNA: TGCAGTGCTAGAGATGTCACGTTACGAGAGCAGTTCTTC. It is translated as CSARDVTLREQFF.

This clonotype was picked up a small number of times. The genes are TRBV5-1 and TRBJ1-4, with TRBD1 as a possible D gene (5 bases). CDR3 size: 14 residues. Trimming shortened V by 4 bases and J by 6 bases, and 13 bases separated the two germline ends. CDR1 and CDR2 (germline): SGHRS, YFSETQ. The CDR3 sequence is CASSQGTEDEKLFF. CDR3 sequence (DNA): TGCGCCAGCAGCCAGGGTACTGAAGATGAAAAACTGTTTTTT.